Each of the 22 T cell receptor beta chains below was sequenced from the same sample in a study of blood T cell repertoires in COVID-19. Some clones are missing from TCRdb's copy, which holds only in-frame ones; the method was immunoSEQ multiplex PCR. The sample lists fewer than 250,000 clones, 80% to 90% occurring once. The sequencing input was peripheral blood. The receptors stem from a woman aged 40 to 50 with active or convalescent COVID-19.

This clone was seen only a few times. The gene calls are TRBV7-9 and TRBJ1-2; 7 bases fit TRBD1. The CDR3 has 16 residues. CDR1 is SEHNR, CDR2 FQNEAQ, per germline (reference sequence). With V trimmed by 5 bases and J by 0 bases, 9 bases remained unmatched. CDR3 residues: CASSGTGDSANYGYTF. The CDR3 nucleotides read TGTGCCAGCAGCGGAACGGGGGACAGTGCTAACTATGGCTACACCTTC.

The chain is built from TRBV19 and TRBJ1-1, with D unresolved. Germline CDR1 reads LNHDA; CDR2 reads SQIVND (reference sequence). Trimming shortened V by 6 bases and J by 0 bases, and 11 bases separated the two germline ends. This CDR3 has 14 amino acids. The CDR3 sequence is CASSPGLMNTEAFF. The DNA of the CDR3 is TGTGCCAGTAGCCCCGGACTGATGAACACTGAAGCTTTCTTT.

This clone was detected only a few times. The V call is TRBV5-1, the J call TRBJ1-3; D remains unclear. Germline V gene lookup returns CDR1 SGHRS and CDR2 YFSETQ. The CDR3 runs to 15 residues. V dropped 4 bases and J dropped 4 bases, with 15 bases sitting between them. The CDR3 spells CASSPIDTAGNTIYF. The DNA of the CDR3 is TGCGCCAGCAGCCCTATCGACACGGCAGGAAACACCATATATTTT.

This CDR3 is CASSRRGGSTDTQYF. The CDR3, as DNA: TGTGCCAGCAGCCGACGGGGGGGTAGCACAGATACGCAGTATTTT. The chain uses TRBV11-3 and TRBJ2-3; 8 bases match TRBD2. CDR1 is SGHNT, CDR2 YENEEA, per germline. CDR3 size: 15 residues. V lost 5 bases, J lost 0 bases, and 4 bases stayed unmatched.

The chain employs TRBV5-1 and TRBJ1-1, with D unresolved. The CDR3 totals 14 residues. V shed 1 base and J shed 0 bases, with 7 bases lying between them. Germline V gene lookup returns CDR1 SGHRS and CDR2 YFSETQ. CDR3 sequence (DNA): TGCGCCAGCAGCTTGCAGGCTATGAACACTGAAGCTTTCTTT. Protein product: CASSLQAMNTEAFF.

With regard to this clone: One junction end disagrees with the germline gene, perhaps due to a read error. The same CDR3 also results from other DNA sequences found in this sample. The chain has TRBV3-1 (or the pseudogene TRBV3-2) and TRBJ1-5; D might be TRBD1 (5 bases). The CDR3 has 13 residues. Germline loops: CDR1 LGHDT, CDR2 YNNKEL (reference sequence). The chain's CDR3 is CASSRGGDQPQHF. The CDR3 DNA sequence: TGTGCCAGCAGCCGCGGGGGGGATCAACCCCAGCATTTT.

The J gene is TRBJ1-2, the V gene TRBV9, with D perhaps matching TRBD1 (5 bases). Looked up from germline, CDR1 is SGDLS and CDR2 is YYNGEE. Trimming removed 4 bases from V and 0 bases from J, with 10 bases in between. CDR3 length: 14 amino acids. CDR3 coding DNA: TGTGCCAGCAGCCTTGACAGTTCTAACTATGGCTACACCTTC. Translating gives CASSLDSSNYGYTF.

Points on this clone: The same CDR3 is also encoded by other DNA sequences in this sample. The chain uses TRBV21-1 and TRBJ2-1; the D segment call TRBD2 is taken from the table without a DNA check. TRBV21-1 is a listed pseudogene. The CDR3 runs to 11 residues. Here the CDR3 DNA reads TGTGCCAGCCTGAGGGAGAATGAGCAGTTCTTC. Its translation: CASLRENEQFF.

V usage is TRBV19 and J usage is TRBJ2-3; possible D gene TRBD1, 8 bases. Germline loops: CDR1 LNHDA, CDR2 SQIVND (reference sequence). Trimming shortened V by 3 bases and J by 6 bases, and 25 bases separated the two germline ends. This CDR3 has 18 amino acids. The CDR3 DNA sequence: TGTGCCAGTAGTATCCCCACAGGGGGGGGAATGAGGGTGGATACGCAGTATTTT. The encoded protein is CASSIPTGGGMRVDTQYF.

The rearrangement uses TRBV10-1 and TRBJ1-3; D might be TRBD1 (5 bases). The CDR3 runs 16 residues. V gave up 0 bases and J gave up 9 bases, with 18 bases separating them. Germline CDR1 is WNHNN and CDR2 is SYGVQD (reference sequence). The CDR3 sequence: CASSESAGQIVSTIYF. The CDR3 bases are TGCGCCAGCAGTGAGTCGGCAGGACAAATTGTTTCCACCATATATTTT.

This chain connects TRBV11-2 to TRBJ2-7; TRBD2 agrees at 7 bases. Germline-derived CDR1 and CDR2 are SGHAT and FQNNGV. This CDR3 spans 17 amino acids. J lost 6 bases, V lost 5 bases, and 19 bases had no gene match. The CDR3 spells CASSREPGGGPQGEQYF. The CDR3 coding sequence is TGTGCCAGCAGCCGAGAACCTGGGGGAGGGCCGCAGGGCGAGCAGTACTTC.

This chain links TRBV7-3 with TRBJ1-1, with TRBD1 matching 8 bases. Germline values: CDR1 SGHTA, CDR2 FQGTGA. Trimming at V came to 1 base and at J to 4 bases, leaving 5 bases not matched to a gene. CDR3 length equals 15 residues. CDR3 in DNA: TGTGCCAGCAGCTTAAGGCCCCAGGGGGCCACTGAAGCTTTCTTT. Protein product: CASSLRPQGATEAFF.

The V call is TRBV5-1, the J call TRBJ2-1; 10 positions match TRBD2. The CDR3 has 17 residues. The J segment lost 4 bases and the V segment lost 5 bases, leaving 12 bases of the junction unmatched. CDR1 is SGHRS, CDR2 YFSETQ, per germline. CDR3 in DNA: TGCGCCAGCAGTGGGCTAGCGGGAGAAGGGGGTTACAATGAGCAGTTCTTC. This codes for CASSGLAGEGGYNEQFF. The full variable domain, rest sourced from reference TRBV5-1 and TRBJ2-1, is KAGVTQTPRYLIKTRGQQVTLSCSPISGHRSVSWYQQTPGQGLQFLFEYFSETQRNKGNFPGRFSGRQFSNSRSEMNVSTLELGDSALYLCASSGLAGEGGYNEQFFGPGTRLTVL.

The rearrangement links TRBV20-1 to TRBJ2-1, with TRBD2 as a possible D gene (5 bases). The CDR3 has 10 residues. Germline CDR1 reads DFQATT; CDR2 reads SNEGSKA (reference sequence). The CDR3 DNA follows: TGCATGCTAAGCGGTACCGAGCAGTTCTTC. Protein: CMLSGTEQFF.

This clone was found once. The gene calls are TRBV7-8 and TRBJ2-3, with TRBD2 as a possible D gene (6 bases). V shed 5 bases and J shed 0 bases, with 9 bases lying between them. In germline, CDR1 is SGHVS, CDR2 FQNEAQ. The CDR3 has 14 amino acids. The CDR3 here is CASSVGTSTDTQYF. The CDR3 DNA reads TGTGCCAGCAGCGTGGGGACTAGCACAGATACGCAGTATTTT.

The CDR3 sequence is CASSPGFRSSYNEQFF. CDR3 DNA: TGTGCCAGCAGCCCAGGGTTTAGGAGCTCCTACAATGAGCAGTTCTTC. The genes are TRBV5-6 and TRBJ2-1, with a tentative D call TRBD1 (5 bases). This CDR3 comprises 16 residues. The V and J ends lost 4 bases and 0 bases respectively, with 14 bases between them. From germline, CDR1 is SGHDT and CDR2 YYEEEE.

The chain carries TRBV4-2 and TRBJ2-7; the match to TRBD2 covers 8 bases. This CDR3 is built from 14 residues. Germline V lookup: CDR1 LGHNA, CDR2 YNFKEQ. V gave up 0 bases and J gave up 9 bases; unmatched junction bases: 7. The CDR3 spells CASSQDLDGRGQYF. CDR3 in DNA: TGTGCCAGCAGCCAAGATCTCGACGGGAGGGGGCAGTACTTC.

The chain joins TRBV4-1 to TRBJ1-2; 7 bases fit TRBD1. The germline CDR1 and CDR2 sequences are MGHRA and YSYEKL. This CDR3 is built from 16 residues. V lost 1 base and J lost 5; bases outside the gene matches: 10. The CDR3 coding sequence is TGCGCCAGCAGCCAAGCCCCGACAGGGTCGGGGTATGGCTACACCTTC. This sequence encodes CASSQAPTGSGYGYTF.

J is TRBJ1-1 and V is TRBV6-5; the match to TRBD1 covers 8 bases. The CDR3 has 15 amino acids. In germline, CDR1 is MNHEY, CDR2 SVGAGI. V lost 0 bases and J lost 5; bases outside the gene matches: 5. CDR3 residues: CASSYSKQGATEAFF. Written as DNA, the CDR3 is TGTGCCAGCAGTTACTCAAAGCAGGGGGCGACTGAAGCTTTCTTT.

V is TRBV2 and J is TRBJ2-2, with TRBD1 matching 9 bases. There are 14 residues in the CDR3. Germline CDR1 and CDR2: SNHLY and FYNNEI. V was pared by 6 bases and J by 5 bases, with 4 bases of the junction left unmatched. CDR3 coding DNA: TGTGCCAGCAGCGGTGGGACAGGGACCGGGGAGCTGTTTTTT. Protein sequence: CASSGGTGTGELFF.

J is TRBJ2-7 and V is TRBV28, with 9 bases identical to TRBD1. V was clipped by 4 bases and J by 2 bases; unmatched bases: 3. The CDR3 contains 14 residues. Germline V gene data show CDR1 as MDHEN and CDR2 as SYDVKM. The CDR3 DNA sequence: TGTGCCAGCAGTTCGGGACAGGGCACCTACGAGCAGTACTTC. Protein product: CASSSGQGTYEQYF.

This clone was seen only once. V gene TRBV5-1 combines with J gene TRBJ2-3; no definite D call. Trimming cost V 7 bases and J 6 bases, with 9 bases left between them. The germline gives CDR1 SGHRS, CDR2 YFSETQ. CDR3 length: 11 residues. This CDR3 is CASRNRDTQYF. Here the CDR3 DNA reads TGCGCCAGCCGCAATCGGGATACGCAGTATTTT.